A single sample is the source of the 20 T cell receptor beta chains below, sequenced in a study of immune evolution from preneoplasia to lung adenocarcinoma. Only in-frame clones appear in the TCRdb table, and some are missing; sequencing was by immunoSEQ multiplex PCR. This table has about 6,600 clones, approximately 80% appearing once. Sequencing was done on a sample of FFPE lung adenocarcinoma in situ tissue. The receptors here all came from a person aged 60-79 years with lung adenocarcinoma.

V gene TRBV28 combines with J gene TRBJ2-1; 8 nucleotides agree with TRBD2. The CDR3 has 16 amino acids. V shed 1 base, J shed 4 bases, and the junction held 6 bases outside the gene matches. Germline CDR1 MDHEN, CDR2 SYDVKM. Here the CDR3 reads CASSLSAGGPYNEQFF. CDR3 DNA sequence: TGTGCCAGCAGTTTATCGGCGGGGGGACCTTACAATGAGCAGTTCTTC.

The rearrangement links TRBV6-1 to TRBJ1-5, with 7 bases that match TRBD1. Germline lookup yields CDR1 MNHNS and CDR2 SASEGT. V dropped 2 bases and J dropped 5; count of bases not matched to a gene: 6. The CDR3 sequence is 15 residues long. The CDR3 nucleotides read TGTGCCAGCAGTGAACAACAGGGGACTCATCAGCCCCAGCATTTT. Protein: CASSEQQGTHQPQHF.

The chain is built from TRBV19 and TRBJ2-5; tentative D call: TRBD2 (6 bases). The V gene's germline CDR1 is LNHDA and CDR2 SQIVND (reference sequence). The CDR3 contains 12 residues. V lost 4 bases and J 4 bases, leaving 7 bases between the germline ends. This chain's CDR3 is CASSTEGETQYF. The CDR3 coding sequence is TGTGCCAGTAGTACGGAGGGAGAGACCCAGTACTTC.

The chain couples TRBV5-5 to TRBJ2-2; 8 bases are a match to TRBD1. The junction had 14 bases not matched to a gene; V was cut back by 4 bases and J by 0 bases. Germline V gives CDR1 SGHKS, CDR2 YYEKEE (reference sequence). CDR3 length equals 19 residues. CDR3 sequence reads: CASSPAPGPGGANTGELFF. The CDR3 DNA sequence: TGTGCCAGCAGCCCAGCTCCTGGGCCAGGGGGCGCGAACACCGGGGAGCTGTTTTTT.

The CDR3 spells CASSSDGRGSNDEQYF. Here the CDR3 DNA reads TGTGCCAGCAGCTCCGATGGTAGGGGGTCTAACGACGAGCAGTACTTC. J is TRBJ2-5 and V is TRBV7-9; D may be TRBD1 (6 bases). Judging by the DNA end, TRBJ2-7 fits better; the J call may be wrong. CDR1 SEHNR and CDR2 FQNEAQ come from the germline V gene (reference sequence). The CDR3 loop spans 16 amino acids.

The CDR3 coding sequence is TGTGCCAGCAGTGAAGGGCTGGCAACTACGCAGTATTTT. Translating it yields CASSEGLATTQYF. This chain links TRBV6-1 with TRBJ2-3; D is undetermined. CDR3 length equals 13 residues. From germline, CDR1 is MNHNS and CDR2 SASEGT. The ends were cut back, 1 base at V and 8 bases at J, with 10 bases in the middle.

As for this clone: Within the sample, other DNA sequences also encode this same CDR3. The rearrangement links TRBV6-5 to TRBJ1-1; 8 nucleotides line up with TRBD1. This CDR3 comprises 15 residues. J lost 3 bases, V lost 2 bases, and 5 bases had no gene match. Germline CDR1 and CDR2: MNHEY and SVGAGI. CDR3 amino acids: CASSYTTGEDTEAFF. The CDR3 bases are TGTGCCAGCAGTTACACGACAGGGGAGGACACTGAAGCTTTCTTT.

The chain joins TRBV27 to TRBJ2-7; 8 nucleotides line up with TRBD1. The CDR3 is 15 residues long. Germline V gene data show CDR1 as MNHEY and CDR2 as SMNVEV (reference sequence). Trimming took 0 bases from V and 4 from J; bases not matched to a gene: 5. Here the CDR3 DNA reads TGTGCCAGCAGTTTATCGACAGGGGCGGTATACGAGCAGTACTTC. It is translated as CASSLSTGAVYEQYF.

The CDR3 spells CASSLVGETHNEQFF. The DNA of the CDR3 is TGTGCCAGCAGCTTGGTTGGGGAAACTCACAATGAGCAGTTCTTC. This chain uses TRBV5-6 with TRBJ2-1; D unclear. The V end lost 0 bases, the J end lost 5 bases, and 12 bases lay between the germline ends. The CDR3 is 15 residues long. Germline V gene sequence: CDR1 SGHDT, CDR2 YYEEEE.

The V gene is TRBV28, the J gene TRBJ2-3; 7 nucleotides agree with TRBD1. With 2 bases clipped from V and 2 bases from J, the junction kept 4 bases outside the gene matches. The CDR3 length is 15 residues. The germline CDR1 and CDR2 sequences are MDHEN and SYDVKM. CDR3 region: CASSLKGAPTDTQYF. The CDR3 region has the DNA TGTGCCAGCAGTTTAAAGGGGGCCCCCACAGATACGCAGTATTTT.

The J gene is TRBJ1-3, the V gene TRBV6-5; D possibly corresponds to TRBD1 (6 bases). CDR1 is MNHEY and CDR2 is SVGAGI in the germline V gene. CDR3 size: 16 residues. Trimming took off 2 bases at V and 3 bases at J, with 14 bases between the two ends. CDR3 protein: CASSYKGGVGGNTIYF. The CDR3 DNA reads TGTGCCAGCAGTTACAAAGGGGGAGTCGGTGGAAACACCATATATTTT.

The rearrangement links TRBV5-1 to TRBJ2-2; perhaps D is TRBD1 or TRBD2 (5 bases each). Trimming pared 4 bases from V and 4 bases from J, leaving 17 bases between. This CDR3 has 16 amino acids. Per the germline V gene, CDR1 is SGHRS and CDR2 is YFSETQ. The CDR3 region has the DNA TGCGCCAGCAGCGGGAGCAGGGCCTCGGTCACCGGGGAGCTGTTTTTT. It codes for CASSGSRASVTGELFF.

The J gene is TRBJ1-5, the V gene TRBV28, with D tentatively TRBD1 (5 bases). This CDR3 has 13 residues. Trimming pared 6 bases from V and 3 bases from J, leaving 9 bases between. The germline CDR1 and CDR2 sequences are MDHEN and SYDVKM. CDR3: CASRDSYNQPQHF. The DNA of the CDR3 is TGTGCCAGCAGAGACAGTTACAATCAGCCCCAGCATTTT.

This rearrangement joins TRBV7-2 to TRBJ2-2; D is unresolved. Germline V gives CDR1 SGHTA, CDR2 FQGNSA. V lost 2 bases and J lost 2, with 6 bases in between. This CDR3 region has 14 residues. Here the CDR3 reads CASSLYRNTGELFF. As DNA, the CDR3 is TGTGCCAGCAGCTTATACAGAAACACCGGGGAGCTGTTTTTT.

The rearrangement links TRBV7-9 to TRBJ2-5, with 7 bases that match TRBD2. Germline V gives CDR1 SEHNR, CDR2 FQNEAQ (reference sequence). This CDR3 has 12 amino acids. With V trimmed by 7 bases and J by 4 bases, 3 bases remained unmatched. For the CDR3, the DNA is TGTGCCAGCAAGCCGGGGGGAGAGACCCAGTACTTC. Encoded protein: CASKPGGETQYF.

This rearrangement joins TRBV10-2 to TRBJ1-2, with D perhaps matching TRBD1 (6 bases). V was cut by 1 base and J by 6 bases, with 9 bases left in between. This CDR3 has 13 amino acids. The germline CDR1 and CDR2 sequences are WSHSY and SAAADI. The DNA of the CDR3 is TGCGCCAGCAGTGAGTGGGCAGGGGATGGCTACACCTTC. It codes for CASSEWAGDGYTF.

The chain combines TRBV4-2 with TRBJ2-6, with a weak D call TRBD1 (6 bases). Germline assignment: CDR1 LGHNA and CDR2 YNFKEQ. Between the trimmed V and J ends, which lost 4 bases and 2 bases, there was a span of 18 bases. There are 18 residues in the CDR3. CDR3 sequence (DNA): TGTGCCAGCAGCCTGACCCCGGGCAGGGGAGCTGGGGCCAACGTCCTGACTTTC. Translated: CASSLTPGRGAGANVLTF.

V is TRBV7-2 and J is TRBJ1-5; D may be TRBD1 (5 bases). Looked up from germline, CDR1 is SGHTA and CDR2 is FQGNSA. V was trimmed by 2 bases and J by 6 bases, leaving 23 bases between them. This CDR3 is built from 18 residues. The CDR3 protein is CASSLQGVSPVRGQPQHF. CDR3 sequence (DNA): TGTGCCAGCAGCTTACAGGGCGTATCTCCCGTTCGAGGTCAGCCCCAGCATTTT.

The rearrangement joins TRBV7-2 to TRBJ2-7; 11 nucleotides agree with TRBD2. Trimming removed 5 bases from V and 4 bases from J; junction bases left unmatched: 7. CDR1 and CDR2 from the germline V gene are SGHTA and FQGNSA. The CDR3 covers 15 residues. Written as DNA, the CDR3 is TGTGCCAGCAGCCCGGGTTCTAGCGGGGGGTACGAGCAGTACTTC. It encodes CASSPGSSGGYEQYF.

The chain is built from TRBV11-3 and TRBJ2-1; perhaps TRBD1 as D (5 bases). Germline assignment: CDR1 SGHNT and CDR2 YENEEA. The CDR3 covers 15 residues. The V end lost 6 bases, the J end lost 0 bases, and 12 bases lay between the germline ends. The CDR3 nucleotides read TGTGCCAGCAGTTCCAGGGTGTCCTCCTACAATGAGCAGTTCTTC. Its protein is CASSSRVSSYNEQFF.